This entry concerns a single T cell receptor (beta chain). No antigen is known for it. This sample is drawn from a study of OX40 agonist ivuxolimab in advanced cancers. Findings of the study overall: Specificity for antigen went undetermined in the expanded peripheral T cells.

Here immunoSEQ multiplex PCR was the method, and the copy in TCRdb shows in-frame clones only, minus some. The sample holds 45,000 to 50,000 clones, roughly nine tenths seen once. The sequencing here drew on CD4+ or CD8+ T cells sorted from blood, taken in a trial of the OX40 agonist ivuxolimab. The source of this sequence is an adult with an advanced solid tumor such as melanoma, head and neck, liver or kidney cancer.

CDR3 bases: TGTGCCATCAGTGAGTCCGAGGGGGGTACTGAAGCTTTCTTT. Translating it yields CAISESEGGTEAFF. The chain has TRBV10-3 and TRBJ1-1; possibly TRBD1 for D (6 bases). V was cut by 0 bases and J by 5 bases, with 10 bases left in between. The length of the CDR3 is 14 residues. The germline V gene has CDR1 ENHRY and CDR2 SYGVKD.